This paragraph covers one T cell receptor beta chain sequence. Its antigen remains unidentified. Diagnoses were established using clinical symptoms, serum thyroxine and TRAb, thyroid ultrasound and orbital computed tomography. There were TCR beta CDR3 regions amplified from RNA transcripts. The study used the HTBI primer set for a first-round RT-PCR of the TCR CDR3. TCRdb itself ran the multiplex PCR reads through MiXCR, one entry per CDR3 protein. The sample includes roughly 510,000 distinct CDR3 sequences, 40% to 50% of them seen just once. The record originates from a study of T cells in Graves' hyperthyroidism and ophthalmopathy. Study findings and constraints: The model forecast ophthalmopathy, anticipating it by a median roughly 6.3 months before onset. Most expanded thyroid clonotypes above 0.001 also appeared in blood. Stable hyperthyroidism and ophthalmopathy were separated using 13 V-J signatures.

The sequenced material came from peripheral blood or thyroid tissue (not recorded which). The TCR comes from an adult woman with Graves' disease, either hyperthyroidism or ophthalmopathy (not recorded which).

The CDR3 DNA reads TGCAGTGCTAGAGACTTACCGAGTTTGGGGGGCAGCCCCTACGAGCAGTACTTC. It encodes CSARDLPSLGGSPYEQYF. This chain connects TRBV20-1 to TRBJ2-7; D tentatively reads TRBD1 or TRBD2 (6 bases each). The CDR3 length is 18 residues. The germline V and J ends were trimmed by 0 bases and 2 bases, with 23 bases remaining between them. The germline gives CDR1 DFQATT, CDR2 SNEGSKA (reference sequence).